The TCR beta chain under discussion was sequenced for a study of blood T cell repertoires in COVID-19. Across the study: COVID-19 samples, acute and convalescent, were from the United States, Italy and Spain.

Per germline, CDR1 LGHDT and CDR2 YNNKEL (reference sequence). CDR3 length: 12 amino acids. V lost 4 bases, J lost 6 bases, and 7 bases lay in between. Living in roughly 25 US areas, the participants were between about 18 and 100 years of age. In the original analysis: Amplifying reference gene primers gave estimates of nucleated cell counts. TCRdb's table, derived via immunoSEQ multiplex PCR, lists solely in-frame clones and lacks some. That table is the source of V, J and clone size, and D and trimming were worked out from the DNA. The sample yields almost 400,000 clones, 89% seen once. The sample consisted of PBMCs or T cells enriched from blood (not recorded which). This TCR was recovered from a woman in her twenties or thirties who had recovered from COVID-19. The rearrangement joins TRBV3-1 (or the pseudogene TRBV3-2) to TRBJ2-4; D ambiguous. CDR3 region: CASSPGRNIQYF. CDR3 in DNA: TGTGCCAGCAGCCCTGGGCGAAACATTCAGTACTTC.